This record looks at one TCR beta chain sequence and its context. The antigen is undetermined. The data originate from a study of shared clonotypes between healthy human individuals. In the authors' workflow: ImmunoSEQ supplied junction-only sequences lacking quality scores, so filtering was different. Only in-frame clones appear in the TCRdb table, and some are missing; sequencing was by immunoSEQ multiplex PCR. Clonal size and the V and J genes are those of that table, whereas D and trimming came from the DNA. The sample contains 600,000 to 750,000 clones, 72% of which appear only once. CDR1 is SGHTA, CDR2 FQGNSA, per germline. The CDR3 covers 15 residues. V lost 1 base to trimming and J lost 6 bases, with 13 bases between them. Broader study findings: About 5% was the fraction of naive CD4 clonotypes found shared across several donors.

The receptor's source is a woman aged 30 to 39 in good health. The chain recombines TRBV7-2 with TRBJ2-1; TRBD2 might be the D (5 bases). Sequences were obtained from memory CD4+ T cells sorted from blood. The sample's subset: CD45RA-negative fraction. CDR3 sequence reads: CASSLVSLTTNEQFF. CDR3 nucleotides: TGTGCCAGCAGCTTAGTTAGTTTGACTACCAATGAGCAGTTCTTC.